This T cell receptor (beta chain) comes out of a study of shared clonotypes between healthy human individuals. Naive CD8 cells lacked CD45RO, underwent positive selection for CCR7 and left out terminally differentiated effector memory CD45RA+ cells. This clone was counted a single time. Sequencing was performed with immunoSEQ multiplex PCR; in TCRdb, only in-frame clones are kept and a portion is missing. Counted here are roughly 2,000,000 clones, approximately 95% occurring once; the ten biggest clones make up 1% to 1.5%. From germline, CDR1 is SGHRS and CDR2 YFSETQ. V lost 4 bases and J lost 5, with 19 bases in between. The CDR3 has 15 amino acids.

This receptor was identified in a man between 18 and 29 years old in good health. The sequencing sample was made of naive CD8+ T cells sorted from blood. This chain connects TRBV5-1 to TRBJ2-7; tentatively, D is TRBD1 or TRBD2 (5 bases each). The CDR3 nucleotides are TGCGCCAGCAGCCGTGGCCAGGGAGAGAGGAACGAGCAGTACTTC. It specifies CASSRGQGERNEQYF.